Listed below are T cell receptor beta chains from one sample, sequenced in a study of blood T cell repertoires in COVID-19. Repertoires were generated with immunoSEQ multiplex PCR, while TCRdb's copy carries only in-frame clones and drops some. Of more than 200,000 clones listed, approximately 80% were seen once; the top ten hold roughly a tenth. What was sequenced was peripheral blood. These receptors all come from a woman aged 80 or over with COVID-19, enrolled during active disease. The CDR3 runs from the conserved cysteine through the conserved F or W. The order of the fields is CDR3 protein, clone size, J gene, V gene. Some rows mark clone size as missing; the rest say once, few, many or name a class of expanded clone.

CDR3: CASSRGTAATNEKLFF
size: -
J: TRBJ1-4
V: TRBV18

CDR3: CASSQSQPGMNTEAFF
size: -
J: TRBJ1-1
V: TRBV23-1

CDR3: CASSQDSKGLNTEAFF
size: -
J: TRBJ1-1
V: TRBV3-1/TRBV3-2

CDR3: CASSLDRSGAQNTEAFF
size: -
J: TRBJ1-1
V: TRBV7-9

CDR3: CASSSRTGKDGYTF
size: -
J: TRBJ1-2
V: TRBV7-9

CDR3: CASSLIGRGTLVQEKLFF
size: few
J: TRBJ1-4
V: TRBV7-2

CDR3: CASSLTGGSYNEQFF
size: -
J: TRBJ2-1
V: TRBV5-1

CDR3: CASGLSAADTQYF
size: -
J: TRBJ2-3
V: TRBV12-5

CDR3: CASSLNLGLASQRYYGYTF
size: -
J: TRBJ1-2
V: TRBV21-1

CDR3: CASRTGHQPQHF
size: -
J: TRBJ1-5
V: TRBV28

CDR3: CASSLPTGEATEAFF
size: few
J: TRBJ1-1
V: TRBV28

CDR3: CASSISGRGKGDQPQHF
size: -
J: TRBJ1-5
V: TRBV19

CDR3: CASSYSGTTGNTIYF
size: -
J: TRBJ1-3
V: TRBV5-1

CDR3: CASSPWTGVIEQYF
size: -
J: TRBJ2-7
V: TRBV7-6

CDR3: CASSLAVAGGNTGELFF
size: -
J: TRBJ2-2
V: TRBV7-6

CDR3: CAIRDREGETQYF
size: -
J: TRBJ2-5
V: TRBV10-3

CDR3: CASSLEGTGVGSPLHF
size: -
J: TRBJ1-6
V: TRBV5-1

CDR3: CASSDRTGSSYNEQFF
size: -
J: TRBJ2-1
V: TRBV10-2

CDR3: CTSSQLAGNSYEQYF
size: -
J: TRBJ2-7
V: TRBV1

CDR3: CASSEEHRTYGYTF
size: -
J: TRBJ1-2
V: TRBV6-1

CDR3: CASSLQGPSGSGPQHF
size: few
J: TRBJ1-5
V: TRBV28

CDR3: CASSPWGEETQYF
size: once
J: TRBJ2-5
V: TRBV6-5

CDR3: CSVEGLEGYTF
size: -
J: TRBJ1-2
V: TRBV29-1

CDR3: CASRLGGFGDSPLHF
size: once
J: TRBJ1-6
V: TRBV6-5

CDR3: CASSQGSRERQYF
size: -
J: TRBJ2-7
V: TRBV14

CDR3: CATTGQGMGPTDTQYF
size: -
J: TRBJ2-3
V: TRBV2

CDR3: CASSLSSGGNEQYF
size: -
J: TRBJ2-7
V: TRBV5-1

CDR3: CASSNALSSNEQFF
size: few
J: TRBJ2-1
V: TRBV19

CDR3: CASSLAPGMNTEAFF
size: -
J: TRBJ1-1
V: TRBV7-8

CDR3: CASSSALGDTQYF
size: -
J: TRBJ2-3
V: TRBV28

CDR3: CAAKTGNREQFF
size: -
J: TRBJ2-1
V: TRBV28

CDR3: CASSQAGVPGPESQYF
size: -
J: TRBJ2-3
V: TRBV3-1/TRBV3-2

CDR3: CASSPSGTRGTDTQYF
size: few
J: TRBJ2-3
V: TRBV11-2

CDR3: CSVEKGGLAEQFF
size: -
J: TRBJ2-1
V: TRBV29-1

CDR3: CATSARRDRGAEAFF
size: -
J: TRBJ1-1
V: TRBV15

CDR3: CAWSADDRLDEKLFF
size: few
J: TRBJ1-4
V: TRBV30

CDR3: CASYPWRDRDTGELFF
size: -
J: TRBJ2-2
V: TRBV28

CDR3: CASSLGGIYGTEAFF
size: -
J: TRBJ1-1
V: TRBV7-2

CDR3: CASGSLAGERQETQYF
size: -
J: TRBJ2-5
V: TRBV25-1

CDR3: CASSLVGQGEQYF
size: -
J: TRBJ2-7
V: TRBV11-2

CDR3: CASTRDSFLGANVLTF
size: -
J: TRBJ2-6
V: TRBV28

CDR3: CASRDRNEKLFF
size: once
J: TRBJ1-4
V: TRBV19

CDR3: CASNTEMSTGELFF
size: -
J: TRBJ2-2
V: TRBV9

CDR3: CASSLTGSIGYTF
size: once
J: TRBJ1-2
V: TRBV6-5

CDR3: CASSLIPPGLSGNTIYF
size: -
J: TRBJ1-3
V: TRBV5-1